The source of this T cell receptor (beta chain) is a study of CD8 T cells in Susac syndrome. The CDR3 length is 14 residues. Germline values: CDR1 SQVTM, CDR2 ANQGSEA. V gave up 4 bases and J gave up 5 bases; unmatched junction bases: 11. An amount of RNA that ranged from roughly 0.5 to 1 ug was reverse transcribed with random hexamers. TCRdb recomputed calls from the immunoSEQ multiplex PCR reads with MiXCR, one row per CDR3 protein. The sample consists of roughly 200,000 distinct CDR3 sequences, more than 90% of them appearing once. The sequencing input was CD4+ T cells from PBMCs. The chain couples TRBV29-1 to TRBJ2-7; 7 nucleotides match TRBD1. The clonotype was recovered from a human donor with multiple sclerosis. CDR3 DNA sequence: TGCAGCGTTGGAGGACAGGCTGTTATGAACGAGCAGTACTTC. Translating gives CSVGGQAVMNEQYF.